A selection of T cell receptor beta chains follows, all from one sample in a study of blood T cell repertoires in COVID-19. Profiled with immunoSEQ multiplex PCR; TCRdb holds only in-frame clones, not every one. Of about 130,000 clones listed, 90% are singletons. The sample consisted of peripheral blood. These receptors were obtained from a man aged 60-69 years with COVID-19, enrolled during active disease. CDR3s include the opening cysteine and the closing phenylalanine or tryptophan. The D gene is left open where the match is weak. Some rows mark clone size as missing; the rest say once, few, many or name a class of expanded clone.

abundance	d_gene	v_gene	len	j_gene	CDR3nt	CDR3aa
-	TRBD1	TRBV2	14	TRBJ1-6	TGTGCCAGCGGGTTGACAGGGGGAGATTCACCCCTCCACTTT	CASGLTGGDSPLHF
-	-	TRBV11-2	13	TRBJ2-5	TGTGCCAGCAGCCTAGGACGGGAACGGACCCAGTACTTC	CASSLGRERTQYF
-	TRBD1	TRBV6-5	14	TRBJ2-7	TGTGCCAGCAGTTACTCCTCGGACAGGGTCGAGCAGTACTTC	CASSYSSDRVEQYF
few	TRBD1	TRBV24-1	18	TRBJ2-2	TGTGCCACCAGTAACACAATTTTAAGGGACAGGGTTCCCGGGGAGCTGTTTTTT	CATSNTILRDRVPGELFF
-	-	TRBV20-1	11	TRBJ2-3	TGCAGTGCGGCGGACTATCCCTCGCAGTATTTT	CSAADYPSQYF
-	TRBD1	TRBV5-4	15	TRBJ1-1	TGTGCCAGCAGCCTTAGGAACACAGGGGAATCTGAAGCTTTCTTT	CASSLRNTGESEAFF
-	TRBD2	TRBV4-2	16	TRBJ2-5	TGTGCCAGCAGCCAAGAGGTGGCTAGCGGGGGGGTGACCCAGTACTTC	CASSQEVASGGVTQYF
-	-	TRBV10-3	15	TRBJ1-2	TGTGCCATCAGTGAGTCGCAGGATCCAGGGGATGGCTACACCTTC	CAISESQDPGDGYTF
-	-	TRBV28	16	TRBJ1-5	TGTGCCAGCAGTTCCCACGACAGTCATAGCAATCAGCCCCAGCATTTT	CASSSHDSHSNQPQHF
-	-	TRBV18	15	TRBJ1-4	TGTGCCAGCTCACCACCGGAGAGACTTAATGAAAAACTGTTTTTT	CASSPPERLNEKLFF
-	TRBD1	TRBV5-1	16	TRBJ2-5	TGCGCCAGCAGCTTGGATTCCCACAGGGGTGAAGAGACCCAGTACTTC	CASSLDSHRGEETQYF
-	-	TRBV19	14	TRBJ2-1	TGTGCCAGTAGTAGGGCAGGGAATTACGATGAGCAGTTCTTC	CASSRAGNYDEQFF
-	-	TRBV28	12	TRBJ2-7	TGTGCCAGCGGAACAGACTCCTACGAGCAGTACTTC	CASGTDSYEQYF
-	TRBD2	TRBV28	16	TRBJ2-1	TGTGCCAGCAGTGCCCGGGGGAGCGGGAGCCACAATGAGCAGTTCTTC	CASSARGSGSHNEQFF
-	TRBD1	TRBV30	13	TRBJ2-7	TGTGCCTGGAGCCCCGACAGGGAAGACGAGCAGTACTTC	CAWSPDREDEQYF
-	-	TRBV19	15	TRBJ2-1	TGTGCCAGTAGTACAGTAGCGGACCCAGCCAATGAGCAGTTCTTC	CASSTVADPANEQFF
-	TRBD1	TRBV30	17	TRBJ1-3	TGTGCCTGGAGTGCTCCCACAGACAGGGGAGCTGGAAACACCATATATTTT	CAWSAPTDRGAGNTIYF
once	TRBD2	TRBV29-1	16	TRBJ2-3	TGCAGCGTTAGCGGACTAGCGGGAGGAGGGACAGATACGCAGTATTTT	CSVSGLAGGGTDTQYF
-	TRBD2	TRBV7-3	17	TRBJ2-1	TGTGCCAGCAGCTCACAGCCGACTAGCTCAGCCTACAATGAGCAGTTCTTC	CASSSQPTSSAYNEQFF
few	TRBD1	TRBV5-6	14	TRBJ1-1	TGTGCCAGCAGCCCCGACAGGGACGGCACTGAAGCTTTCTTT	CASSPDRDGTEAFF
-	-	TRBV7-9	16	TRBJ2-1	TGTGCCAGCAGCTACCGGACGGACTTTTTGGGGAATGAGCAGTTCTTC	CASSYRTDFLGNEQFF
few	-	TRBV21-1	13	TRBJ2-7	TGTGCCAGCAGCACACGACAGGGTAGTGAGCAGTACTTC	CASSTRQGSEQYF
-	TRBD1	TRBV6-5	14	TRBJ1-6	TGTGCCAGCAGCCTGGGGACAGGGAATTCACCCCTCCACTTT	CASSLGTGNSPLHF
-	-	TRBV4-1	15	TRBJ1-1	TGCGCCAGCAGCCAAGATGGGGCGGTGAACACTGAAGCTTTCTTT	CASSQDGAVNTEAFF
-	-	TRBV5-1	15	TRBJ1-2	TGCGCCAGCAGCCCGGGTGGCAGGGCAAGCTATGGCTACACCTTC	CASSPGGRASYGYTF
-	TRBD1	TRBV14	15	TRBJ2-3	TGTGCCAGCAGCCTTCTACAGGGGTCGACAGATACGCAGTATTTT	CASSLLQGSTDTQYF
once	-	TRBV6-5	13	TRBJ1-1	TGTGCCAGCGTTAGACAGGTCCACACTGAAGCTTTCTTT	CASVRQVHTEAFF
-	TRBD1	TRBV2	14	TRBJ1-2	TGTGCCAGCACTCTGGACAGGCCAAGGGGTGGCTACACCTTC	CASTLDRPRGGYTF
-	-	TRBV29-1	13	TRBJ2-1	TGCAGCGTGGGGAGGACCTCCTACAATGAGCAGTTCTTC	CSVGRTSYNEQFF
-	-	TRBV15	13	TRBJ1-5	TGTGCCACCAGCAGAGATCTCTATCAGCCCCAGCATTTT	CATSRDLYQPQHF
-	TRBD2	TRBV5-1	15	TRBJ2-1	TGCGCCAGCAGCTTAGCGGGAGGGGCCTACGGGGAGCAGTTCTTC	CASSLAGGAYGEQFF
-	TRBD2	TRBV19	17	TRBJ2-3	TGTGCCAGTAGTAGGGCTCTTAGCGGGGGAAGCACAGATACGCAGTATTTT	CASSRALSGGSTDTQYF
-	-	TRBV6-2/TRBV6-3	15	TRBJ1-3	TGTGCCAGCAGCCTCTCCGGAGCCTCTGGAAACACCATATATTTT	CASSLSGASGNTIYF
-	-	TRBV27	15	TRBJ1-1	TGTGCCAGCAGTCTCCTGACAGGAGAGGGAACTGAAGCTTTCTTT	CASSLLTGEGTEAFF
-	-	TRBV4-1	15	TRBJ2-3	TGCGCCAGCAGCCGAAATAGCGAAAGCACAGATACGCAGTATTTT	CASSRNSESTDTQYF
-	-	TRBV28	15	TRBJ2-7	TGTGCCAGCAGTGTACCCGGGACTCTCACCTACGAGCAGTACTTC	CASSVPGTLTYEQYF